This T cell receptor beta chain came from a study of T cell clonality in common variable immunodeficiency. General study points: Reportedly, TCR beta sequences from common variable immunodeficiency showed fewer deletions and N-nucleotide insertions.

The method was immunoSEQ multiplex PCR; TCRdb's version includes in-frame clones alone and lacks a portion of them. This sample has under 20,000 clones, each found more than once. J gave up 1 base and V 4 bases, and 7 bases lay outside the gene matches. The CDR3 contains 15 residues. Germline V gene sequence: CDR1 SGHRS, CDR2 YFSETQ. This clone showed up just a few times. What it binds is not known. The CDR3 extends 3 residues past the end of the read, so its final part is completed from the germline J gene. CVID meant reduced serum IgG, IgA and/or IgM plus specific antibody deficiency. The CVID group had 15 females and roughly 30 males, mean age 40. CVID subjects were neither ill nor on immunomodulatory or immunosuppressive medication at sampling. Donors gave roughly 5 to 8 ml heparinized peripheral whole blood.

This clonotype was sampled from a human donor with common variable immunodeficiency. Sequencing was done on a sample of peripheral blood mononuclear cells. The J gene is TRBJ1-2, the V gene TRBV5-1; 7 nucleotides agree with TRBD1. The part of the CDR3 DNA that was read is TGCGCCAGCAGCCCAGGGACAGCGATTAACTATGGC. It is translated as CASSPGTAINYG. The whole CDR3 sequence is CASSPGTAINYGYTF.